These T cell receptor beta chains were read from a single sample in a study of blood T cell repertoires in COVID-19. The protocol was immunoSEQ multiplex PCR, while the TCRdb copy is restricted to in-frame clones and leaves out a portion. The data show 250,000 or so clones, with just over 85% seen just once and around 1.4% held by the top ten. The sequenced sample was peripheral blood. All receptors derive from a man aged 80 or over with acute or convalescent COVID-19. Each CDR3 is given with its conserved first and last residue.

v_call cdr3_aa
TRBV7-9 CASSLVIGGTEAFF
TRBV11-2 CASSFTGEDTQYF
TRBV18 CASSPQPGRGRPTNEKLFF
TRBV5-5 CASSSVPGGFYGYTF
TRBV7-2 CASSLFQVSGANVLTF
TRBV24-1 CATSGEPHSTDTQYF
TRBV28 CASRPRGTSYEQFF
TRBV29-1 CSVIDRGDTGELFF
TRBV5-6 CASSSTRTGKNEQFF
TRBV19 CASSKSGNSYEQYF
TRBV5-4 CASSLRGPNYEQYF
TRBV9 CASSVEPSGYEQYF
TRBV7-2 CASSLGARDYGYTF
TRBV18 CASSPRDRPAVGAFF
TRBV12-5 CASGPQRSSGNTIYF
TRBV4-1 CASSQVRGISTNEKLFF
TRBV12-5 CASGLQGIQETQYF
TRBV15 CATSRVAETASTDTQYF
TRBV5-1 CASSLDGSNPYEQYF
TRBV18 CASSPGGRETQYF
TRBV6-2/TRBV6-3 CASSYSAAGGGSPLHF
TRBV4-3 CASRRNRGSATEAFF
TRBV3-1/TRBV3-2 CASSHGTGGGSGVFF
TRBV10-3 CAISASTSTDTQYF
TRBV18 CASSPVMAGASRSEQFF
TRBV18 CASRTSGDYNEQFF
TRBV6-2/TRBV6-3 CASSTRGQGNYGYTF
TRBV4-3 CASSQVGGYSPLHF
TRBV4-3 CASSQRGGTYNEQFF
TRBV19 CASSIPGAGETQYF
TRBV28 CASSLLAGNNEQFF
TRBV19 CASRRVEAGGRADTQYF
TRBV3-1/TRBV3-2 CASSQDHSGDSNQPQHF
TRBV20-1 CSARSGDTQYF
TRBV3-1/TRBV3-2 CASSPLGSNYGYTF
TRBV7-9 CASSLDYTRGFSDTQYF
TRBV4-1 CASSQDRQETQYF
TRBV10-3 CAIRDSGGKITEAFF
TRBV12-5 CASGAETGEAFF
TRBV4-3 CASSSGQGEHTDTQYF
TRBV7-9 CASSSGSAGNTIYF
TRBV3-1/TRBV3-2 CASRGGTEAFF
TRBV4-3 CASSQSDRILYNEQFF